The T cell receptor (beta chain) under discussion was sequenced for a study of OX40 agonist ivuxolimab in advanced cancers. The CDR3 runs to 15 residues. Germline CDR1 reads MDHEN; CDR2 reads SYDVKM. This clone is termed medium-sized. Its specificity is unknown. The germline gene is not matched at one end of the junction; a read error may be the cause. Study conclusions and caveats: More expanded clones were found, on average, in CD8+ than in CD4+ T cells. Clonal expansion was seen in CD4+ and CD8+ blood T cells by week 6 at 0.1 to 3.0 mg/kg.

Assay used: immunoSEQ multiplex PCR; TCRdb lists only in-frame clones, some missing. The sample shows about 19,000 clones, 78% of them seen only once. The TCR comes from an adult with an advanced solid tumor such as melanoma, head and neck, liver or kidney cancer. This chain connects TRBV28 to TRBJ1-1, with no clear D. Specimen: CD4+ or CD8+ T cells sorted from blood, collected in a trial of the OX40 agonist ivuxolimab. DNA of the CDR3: TGTGGCAGCAGTAACCTCGGGGAAAAGAACACTGAAGCTTTCTTT. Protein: CGSSNLGEKNTEAFF.